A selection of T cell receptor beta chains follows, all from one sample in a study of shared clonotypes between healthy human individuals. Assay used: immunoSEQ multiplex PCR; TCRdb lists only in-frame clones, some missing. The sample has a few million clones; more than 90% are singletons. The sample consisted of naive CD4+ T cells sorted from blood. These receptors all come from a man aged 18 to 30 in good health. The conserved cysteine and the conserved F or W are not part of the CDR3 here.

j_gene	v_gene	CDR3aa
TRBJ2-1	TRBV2	ASSDPSGGARYNEQF
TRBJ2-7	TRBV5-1	ASSSPGLENEQY
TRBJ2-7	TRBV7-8	ASSFGPAAEQY
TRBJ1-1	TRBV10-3	AISGSQLNTEAF
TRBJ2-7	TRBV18	ASSHRDRPYEQY
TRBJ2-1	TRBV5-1	ASRGGQGLPYNEQF
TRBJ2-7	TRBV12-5	ASGLVVFLTSGSYEQY
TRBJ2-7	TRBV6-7	ASTLSGTGPYEQY
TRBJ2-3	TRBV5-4	ASSLVGGRSAGSTDTQY
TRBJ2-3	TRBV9	ASSKGAGGGSTDTQY
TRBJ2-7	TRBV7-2	ASSLDGGPYEQY
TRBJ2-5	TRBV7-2	ASSFQTSRVETQY
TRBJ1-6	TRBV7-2	ASSLPGVSPLH
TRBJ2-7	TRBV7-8	ASSLQVGLEQY
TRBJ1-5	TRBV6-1	ASQWGFNQPQH
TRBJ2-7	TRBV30	AWGKGQGLAYEQY
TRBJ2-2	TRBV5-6	ASSLTSPGELF
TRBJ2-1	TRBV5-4	ASRRDRESYNEQF
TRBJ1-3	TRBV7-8	ASSLVPGNTIY
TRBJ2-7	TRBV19	ASSDPGLTYEQY
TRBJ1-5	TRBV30	AWGGQGKNSNQPQH
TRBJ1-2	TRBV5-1	ASSLDGANYGYT
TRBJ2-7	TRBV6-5	ASSRDRVSEQY
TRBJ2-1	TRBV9	ASSETQLAGRSSYNEQF
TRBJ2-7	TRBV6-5	ASSNRPSYEQY
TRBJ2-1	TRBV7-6	ASSLDASPYNEQF
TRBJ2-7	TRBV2	ASTGTALIYEQY
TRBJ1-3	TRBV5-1	ASSSGHHSDTIY
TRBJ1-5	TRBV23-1	ADRTGRNQPQH
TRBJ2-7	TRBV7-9	ASSPGRTTFTYEQY
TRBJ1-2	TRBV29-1	SVTGRQINYGYT
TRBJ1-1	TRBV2	ASRTGQNTEAF
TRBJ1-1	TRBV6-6	ASRPGGRGTEAF
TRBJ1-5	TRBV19	ASRWTGFNQPQH
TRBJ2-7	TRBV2	ASKWGGGRPGQY
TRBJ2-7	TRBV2	ASRTGYEQY
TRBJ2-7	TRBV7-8	ASSLGSSESSYEQY
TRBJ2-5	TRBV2	ASSGEETQY
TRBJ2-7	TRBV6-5	ASSLDRYEQY
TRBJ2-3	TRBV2	ASEPGHGTDTQY
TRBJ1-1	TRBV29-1	SVAGGPNTEAF
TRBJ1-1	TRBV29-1	SACPDRVAF
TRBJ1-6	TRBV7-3	ASSPEGNSPLH
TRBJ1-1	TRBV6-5	ASSRGDSEAF
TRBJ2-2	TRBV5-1	ASLRDTNTGELF
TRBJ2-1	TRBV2	ASRDISSGSGF
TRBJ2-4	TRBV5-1	ASRPPDGGKNIQY
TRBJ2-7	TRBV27	ASSLLSQGYEQY
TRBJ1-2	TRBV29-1	SVEGQDRYGYT
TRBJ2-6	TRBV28	ASSLVTPTSGANVLT
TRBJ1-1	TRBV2	ASRRGQGGTEAF
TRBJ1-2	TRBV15	ATSGQLNGYGYT
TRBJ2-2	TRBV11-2	ASSSRQGVTGELF
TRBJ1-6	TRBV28	ASSTRDRISSSYNSPLH
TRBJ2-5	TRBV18	ASSPTLQETQY
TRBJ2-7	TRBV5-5	ASSFRTGFSYEQY
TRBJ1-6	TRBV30	AWMQGRGYNSPLH